Listed below are T cell receptor beta chains from one sample, sequenced in a study of T cells in tuberculosis. Libraries were prepared by immunoSEQ multiplex PCR; TCRdb keeps only in-frame clonotypes and omits some of them. The sample lists tens of thousands of clones, nearly 95% occurring once. This sample comprised PBMCs, obtained at tuberculosis diagnosis. These receptor sequences come from an adult with tuberculosis. The CDR3 runs from the conserved cysteine through the conserved F or W. D genes are given only for firm matches. Clone size is not always given. Where it is, it says once, few, many or a class for expanded clones.

v_gene: TRBV28; d_gene: TRBD2; abundance: .; j_gene: TRBJ2-1; CDR3aa: CASTPGGLNSYNEQFF; CDR3nt: TGTGCCAGCACCCCGGGAGGGCTCAACTCCTACAATGAGCAGTTCTTC
v_gene: TRBV28; d_gene: .; abundance: once; j_gene: TRBJ2-7; CDR3aa: CASSLSGQSSYEQYF; CDR3nt: TGTGCCAGCAGTCTCAGCGGGCAGAGCTCCTACGAGCAGTACTTC
v_gene: TRBV11-3; d_gene: .; abundance: .; j_gene: TRBJ2-1; CDR3aa: CASSPPNGEQFF; CDR3nt: TGTGCCAGCTCGCCCCCGAACGGTGAGCAGTTCTTC
v_gene: TRBV6-4; d_gene: TRBD2; abundance: .; j_gene: TRBJ2-1; CDR3aa: CASSRITSGIDGLFF; CDR3nt: TGTGCCAGCAGTCGTATTACTAGCGGGATAGATGGACTGTTCTTC
v_gene: TRBV7-2; d_gene: .; abundance: .; j_gene: TRBJ1-2; CDR3aa: CASSPLGGPGNYGYTF; CDR3nt: TGTGCCAGCAGCCCTTTGGGGGGTCCTGGAAACTATGGCTACACCTTC
v_gene: TRBV5-1; d_gene: TRBD1; abundance: .; j_gene: TRBJ2-2; CDR3aa: CASSRDRANTGELFF; CDR3nt: TGCGCCAGCAGTCGGGACAGGGCGAACACCGGGGAGCTGTTTTTT
v_gene: TRBV4-3; d_gene: .; abundance: .; j_gene: TRBJ2-3; CDR3aa: CASSQVAGTDTQYF; CDR3nt: TGCGCCAGCAGCCAAGTAGCCGGTACAGATACGCAGTATTTT
v_gene: TRBV7-9; d_gene: TRBD2; abundance: few; j_gene: TRBJ2-1; CDR3aa: CASSSGLAVYNEQFF; CDR3nt: TGTGCCAGCAGCTCTGGACTAGCGGTATACAATGAGCAGTTCTTC
v_gene: TRBV7-3; d_gene: TRBD2; abundance: .; j_gene: TRBJ2-2; CDR3aa: CASSPAGGPGELFF; CDR3nt: TGTGCCAGCAGCCCTGCGGGGGGACCCGGGGAGCTGTTTTTT
v_gene: TRBV14; d_gene: .; abundance: .; j_gene: TRBJ2-4; CDR3aa: CASSLRTSNIQYF; CDR3nt: TGTGCCAGCAGCCTCCGGACTTCCAACATTCAGTACTTC
v_gene: TRBV5-1; d_gene: .; abundance: .; j_gene: TRBJ1-4; CDR3aa: CASSPDSSNGEKLFF; CDR3nt: TGCGCCAGCAGCCCCGACAGTTCGAATGGCGAAAAACTGTTTTTT
v_gene: TRBV2; d_gene: TRBD1; abundance: .; j_gene: TRBJ1-5; CDR3aa: CASSTSGGAGQPQHF; CDR3nt: TGTGCCAGCAGTACCTCAGGGGGCGCAGGTCAGCCCCAGCATTTT
v_gene: TRBV4-3; d_gene: TRBD2; abundance: once; j_gene: TRBJ2-7; CDR3aa: CASSQGLAGSEQYF; CDR3nt: TGCGCCAGCAGCCAGGGACTAGCGGGGAGCGAGCAGTACTTC
v_gene: TRBV10-3; d_gene: .; abundance: .; j_gene: TRBJ2-4; CDR3aa: CAISEFVGDKNIQYF; CDR3nt: TGTGCCATCAGTGAGTTCGTAGGGGACAAAAACATTCAGTACTTC
v_gene: TRBV18; d_gene: .; abundance: .; j_gene: TRBJ1-5; CDR3aa: CASSPIGGNQPQHF; CDR3nt: TGTGCCAGCTCACCTATCGGGGGGAATCAGCCCCAGCATTTT
v_gene: TRBV27; d_gene: .; abundance: .; j_gene: TRBJ2-1; CDR3aa: CASSWTVDNEQFF; CDR3nt: TGTGCCAGCAGTTGGACAGTCGACAATGAGCAGTTCTTC
v_gene: TRBV5-5; d_gene: TRBD1; abundance: .; j_gene: TRBJ2-2; CDR3aa: CASRLGQGISLTGELFF; CDR3nt: TGTGCCAGCAGACTAGGACAGGGTATCTCCCTCACCGGGGAGCTGTTTTTT
v_gene: TRBV2; d_gene: TRBD2; abundance: .; j_gene: TRBJ2-3; CDR3aa: CASSEDGGRAGTQVDTQYF; CDR3nt: TGTGCCAGCAGTGAAGACGGCGGGAGGGCCGGGACCCAAGTGGATACGCAGTATTTT
v_gene: TRBV20-1; d_gene: .; abundance: .; j_gene: TRBJ2-1; CDR3aa: CSAHLAHEFF; CDR3nt: TGCAGTGCTCACTTAGCCCATGAGTTCTTC
v_gene: TRBV10-3; d_gene: TRBD1; abundance: .; j_gene: TRBJ2-1; CDR3aa: CATSDRGENEQFF; CDR3nt: TGTGCCACCAGCGACAGGGGGGAAAATGAGCAGTTCTTC
v_gene: TRBV19; d_gene: TRBD1; abundance: .; j_gene: TRBJ2-1; CDR3aa: CASSIVDRGRYNEQFF; CDR3nt: TGTGCCAGTAGTATAGTCGACAGGGGTCGCTACAATGAGCAGTTCTTC
v_gene: TRBV4-2; d_gene: .; abundance: .; j_gene: TRBJ1-3; CDR3aa: CASSHAGSGNTIYF; CDR3nt: TGTGCCAGCAGCCACGCGGGGTCAGGAAACACCATATATTTT
v_gene: TRBV7-2; d_gene: .; abundance: .; j_gene: TRBJ2-5; CDR3aa: CASSLLSETQYF; CDR3nt: TGTGCCAGCAGCTTACTTTCAGAGACCCAGTACTTC
v_gene: TRBV6-1; d_gene: .; abundance: .; j_gene: TRBJ1-1; CDR3aa: CASRSVMASNTEAFF; CDR3nt: TGTGCCAGCAGATCTGTGATGGCCTCGAACACTGAAGCTTTCTTT
v_gene: TRBV7-2; d_gene: .; abundance: .; j_gene: TRBJ1-1; CDR3aa: CASRPTRNTEAFF; CDR3nt: TGTGCCAGCAGACCAACACGGAACACTGAAGCTTTCTTT